This T cell receptor beta chain came from a study of cytomegalovirus exposure and HLA in healthy donors. In the PCR, 60 Vbeta and 13 Jbeta primers were used. TCRdb's copy holds only in-frame clones and misses some; the assay was immunoSEQ multiplex PCR. Of some 200,000 clones listed, around four fifths are singletons. Study-wide findings and caveats: HLA allele associations emerged for 15,000 to 20,000 TCR beta sequences in a later analysis, at 0.05 false discovery rate. For presence/absence analyses, sequencing depth was assumed to be roughly uniform across donors. Sequencing likely caused a cluster of highly shared sequence variants.

Comments on this clone: Its antigen remains unknown.

V lost 7 bases and J lost 2, with 14 bases in between. The CDR3 runs 14 residues. Germline V gene data show CDR1 as MRHNA and CDR2 as SNTAGT. The V and J genes are TRBV6-4 and TRBJ1-2; D gene ambiguous. The clonotype comes from a man aged 45 to 65 in good health and CMV-seronegative. Sequencing was performed on PBMCs. The DNA of the CDR3 is TGTGCCAGCACTTCACCGGGATCGAACTATGGCTACACCTTC. Translation: CASTSPGSNYGYTF.